This TCR beta chain was identified during a study of beta chain features in type 1 diabetes. Expressed TCRB transcripts were sequenced because the entire RNA isolate underwent reverse transcription. This table comes from immunoSEQ multiplex PCR, and its TCRdb copy is limited to in-frame clones, with some not included. The sample shows approximately 26,000 clones, approximately 64% of them seen only once. The CDR3 has 13 residues. The ends were cut back, 6 bases at V and 1 base at J, with 12 bases in the middle. In germline, CDR1 is SQVTM, CDR2 ANQGSEA. Study outcomes and limitations: Moderately but significantly shorter TCRB CDR3s were found in Type 1 diabetes patients in all four CD4+ subsets.

This clone was detected only a few times. Antigen: not known. The chain couples TRBV29-1 to TRBJ1-2; no firm D call. The receptor was isolated from a woman between 25 and 40 years old with type 1 diabetes. The material sequenced was Tregs from blood. The CDR3 loop is CSVQPDYNYGYTF. The CDR3 region has the DNA TGCAGCGTACAACCGGACTATAACTATGGCTACACCTTC.